This T cell receptor (beta chain) was identified in a study of glioma-infiltrating T cells. Overall study findings and caveats: Above-expected tissue-blood divergence occurred in all gliomas, most in low-grade ones.

This clonotype was seen more than once but under ten times. Its target is unknown. TCR alpha and beta CDR3 regions were amplified from RNA using iRepertoire nested multiplex PCR. Input was 100-400 ng of tissue mRNA or PBMC total RNA. In TCRdb, the multiplex PCR reads were re-called with MiXCR into one record per CDR3 protein. The table lists 400,000 or so distinct CDR3 sequences, 41% of them singletons. Germline values: CDR1 MNHNY, CDR2 SVGAGI (reference sequence). The trim removed 1 base at V and 2 bases at J, leaving 8 bases unmatched. The CDR3 has 16 residues. The receptor's source is a human donor with low-grade glioma or glioblastoma, undergoing nonglioma brain surgery, or in good health (not recorded which). This chain uses TRBV6-6 with TRBJ2-7, with 7 bases that match TRBD1. Sequencing was performed on glioma tissue, nonneoplastic brain tissue, or PBMCs (not recorded which). Here the CDR3 reads CASSYLTGTDPYEQYF. CDR3 nucleotide sequence: TGTGCCAGCAGTTACTTGACCGGGACAGACCCCTACGAGCAGTACTTC.